This T cell receptor (beta chain) was captured in a study of T cell responses to AZD1222 COVID-19 vaccine. The study's findings and limits: Spike was spanned by vaccine-associated CD4 TCRs, which were dominant at 160-218 and 743-854. The number of AZD1222 recipients seropositive at baseline was only five or six.

Concerning this clone itself: Its target is unknown.

Some clones are missing from TCRdb's copy, which holds only in-frame ones; the method was immunoSEQ multiplex PCR. The sample consists of some 94,000 clones, roughly 89% of them appearing once. V was trimmed by 2 bases and J by 3 bases, leaving 13 bases between them. The CDR3 runs to 16 residues. Germline CDR1 and CDR2: KGHDR and SFDVKD. The rearrangement uses TRBV24-1 and TRBJ2-1; tentative D call: TRBD1 (6 bases). The TCR sequence derives from an adult who received the AZD1222 COVID-19 vaccine. The sample was peripheral blood, taken 28 days after the second AZD1222 dose. CDR3 loop: CATSDSQGKDYNEQFF. CDR3 DNA sequence: TGTGCCACCAGTGATTCGCAGGGGAAGGACTACAATGAGCAGTTCTTC.